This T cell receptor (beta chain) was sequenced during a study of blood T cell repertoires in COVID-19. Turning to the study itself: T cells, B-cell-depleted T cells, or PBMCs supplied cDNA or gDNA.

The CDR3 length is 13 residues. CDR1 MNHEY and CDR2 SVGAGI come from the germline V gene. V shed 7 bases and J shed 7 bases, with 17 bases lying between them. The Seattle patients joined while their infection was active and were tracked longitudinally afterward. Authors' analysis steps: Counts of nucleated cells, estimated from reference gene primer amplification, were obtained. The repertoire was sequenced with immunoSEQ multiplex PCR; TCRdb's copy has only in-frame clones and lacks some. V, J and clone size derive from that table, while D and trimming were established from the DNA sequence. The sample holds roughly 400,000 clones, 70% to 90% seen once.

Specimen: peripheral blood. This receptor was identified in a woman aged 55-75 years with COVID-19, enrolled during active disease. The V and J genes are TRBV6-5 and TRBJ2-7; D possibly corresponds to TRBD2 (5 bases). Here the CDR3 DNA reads TGTGCCAGCAAGGGCAGGATCGGGGAAGAGCAGTACTTC. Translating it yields CASKGRIGEEQYF.